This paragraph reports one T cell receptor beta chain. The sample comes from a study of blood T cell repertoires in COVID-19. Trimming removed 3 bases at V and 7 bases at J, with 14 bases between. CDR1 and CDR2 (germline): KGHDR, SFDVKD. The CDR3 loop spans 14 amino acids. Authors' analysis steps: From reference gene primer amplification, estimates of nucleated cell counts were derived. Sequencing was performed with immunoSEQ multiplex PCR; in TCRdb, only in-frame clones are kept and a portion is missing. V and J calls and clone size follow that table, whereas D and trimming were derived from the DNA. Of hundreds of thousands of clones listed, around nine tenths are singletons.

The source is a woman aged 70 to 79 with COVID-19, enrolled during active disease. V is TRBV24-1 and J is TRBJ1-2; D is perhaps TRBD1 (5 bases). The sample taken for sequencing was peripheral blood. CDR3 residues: CATSDAQGPGGYTF. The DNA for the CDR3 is TGTGCCACCAGTGATGCCCAGGGCCCGGGTGGCTACACCTTC.